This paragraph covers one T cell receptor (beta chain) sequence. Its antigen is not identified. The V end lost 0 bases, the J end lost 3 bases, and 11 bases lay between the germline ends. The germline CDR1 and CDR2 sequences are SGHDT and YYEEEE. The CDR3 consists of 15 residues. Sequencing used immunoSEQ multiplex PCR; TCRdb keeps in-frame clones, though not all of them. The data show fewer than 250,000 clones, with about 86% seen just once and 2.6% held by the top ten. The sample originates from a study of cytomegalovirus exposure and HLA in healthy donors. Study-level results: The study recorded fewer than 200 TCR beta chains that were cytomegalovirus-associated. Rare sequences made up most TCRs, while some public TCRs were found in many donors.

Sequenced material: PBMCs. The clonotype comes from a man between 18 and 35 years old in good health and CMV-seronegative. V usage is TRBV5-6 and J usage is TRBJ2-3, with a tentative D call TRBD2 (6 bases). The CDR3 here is CASSLALLATDTQYF. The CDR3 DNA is TGTGCCAGCAGCTTGGCCCTGCTAGCGACAGATACGCAGTATTTT. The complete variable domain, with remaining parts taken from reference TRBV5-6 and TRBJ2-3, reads DAGVTQSPTHLIKTRGQQVTLRCSPKSGHDTVSWYQQALGQGPQFIFQYYEEEERQRGNFPDRFSGHQFPNYSSELNVNALLLGDSALYLCASSLALLATDTQYFGPGTRLTVL.